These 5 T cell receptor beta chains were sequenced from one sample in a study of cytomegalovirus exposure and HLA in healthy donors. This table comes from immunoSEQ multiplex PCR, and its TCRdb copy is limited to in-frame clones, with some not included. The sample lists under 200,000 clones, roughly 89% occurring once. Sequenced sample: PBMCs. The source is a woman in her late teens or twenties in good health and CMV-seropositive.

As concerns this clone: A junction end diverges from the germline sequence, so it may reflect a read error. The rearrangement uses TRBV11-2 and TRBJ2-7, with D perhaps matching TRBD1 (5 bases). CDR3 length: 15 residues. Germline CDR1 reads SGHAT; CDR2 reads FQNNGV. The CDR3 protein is CASSLAPGISYEQYF. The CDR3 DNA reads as TGCGCCAGCAGCTTGGCCCCAGGGATATCCTACGAGCAGTACTTC.

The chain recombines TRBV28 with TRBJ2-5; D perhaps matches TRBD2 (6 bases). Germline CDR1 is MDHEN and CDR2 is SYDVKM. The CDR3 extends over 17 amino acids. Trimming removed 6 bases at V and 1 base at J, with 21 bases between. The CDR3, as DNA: TGTGCCAGCAGCCCCCCTCTCGGGGGAGCCCCCCAAGAGACCCAGTACTTC. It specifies CASSPPLGGAPQETQYF.

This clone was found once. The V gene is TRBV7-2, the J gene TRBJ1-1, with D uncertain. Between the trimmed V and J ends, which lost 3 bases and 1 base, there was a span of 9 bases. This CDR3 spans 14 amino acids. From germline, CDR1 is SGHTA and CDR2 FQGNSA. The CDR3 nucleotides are TGTGCCAGCAGCTTTCGGGGAAGGAACACTGAAGCTTTCTTT. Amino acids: CASSFRGRNTEAFF.

DNA for the CDR3: TGTGCCACCAGCAGGGTTTTAGCGGGCCTCACAGATACGCAGTATTTT. It is translated as CATSRVLAGLTDTQYF. The J gene is TRBJ2-3, the V gene TRBV15, with TRBD2 identical over 7 bases. This CDR3 contains 16 residues. Germline CDR1 LNHNV, CDR2 YYDKDF (reference sequence). V trimming: 3 bases; J trimming: 2 bases; junction bases outside the gene matches: 8. Looking up the rest from reference TRBV15 and TRBJ2-3 gives the full variable domain: DAMVIQNPRYQVTQFGKPVTLSCSQTLNHNVMYWYQQKSSQAPKLLFHYYDKDFNNEADTPDNFQSRRPNTSFCFLDIRSPGLGDTAMYLCATSRVLAGLTDTQYFGPGTRLTVL.

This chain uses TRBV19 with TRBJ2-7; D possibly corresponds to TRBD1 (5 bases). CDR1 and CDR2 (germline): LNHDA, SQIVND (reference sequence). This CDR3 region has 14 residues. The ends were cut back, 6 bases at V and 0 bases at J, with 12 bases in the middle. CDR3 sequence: CASSWTRSSYEQYF. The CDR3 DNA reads TGTGCCAGTAGCTGGACAAGGAGCTCCTACGAGCAGTACTTC.